The clone carrying this T cell receptor (beta chain) was recorded at least ten times. Its antigen is as yet unknown. Amplification yielded TCR beta CDR3 regions, with RNA transcripts as the source. The TCR CDR3 first-round RT-PCR relied on the HTBI primer set. Using its own MiXCR run on the multiplex PCR reads, TCRdb lists one record per CDR3 protein. The sample has roughly 560,000 distinct CDR3 sequences; about 14% are singletons. Germline V gene sequence: CDR1 MNHEY, CDR2 SVGAGI. V was cut by 8 bases and J by 0 bases, with 20 bases left in between. The CDR3 spans 16 residues. The data were taken from a study of T cells in Graves' hyperthyroidism and ophthalmopathy. The overall study: The initial diagnosis was the point when peripheral blood was collected, ahead of any treatment. Study-level findings and limits: The model foresaw ophthalmopathy a median around 6 months prior to onset.

It was uncontrolled infection, other autoimmune disease, pregnancy or lactation that excluded patients. 10 ml of fresh peripheral blood supplied the PBMCs. The sample comprised blood. This chain uses TRBV6-5 with TRBJ2-7, with D possibly being TRBD1 (6 bases). This sequence was found in a middle-aged woman with Graves' ophthalmopathy. The CDR3 nucleotides are TGTGCCAGCTCTAAGACTCAGGGGAGATACTCCTACGAGCAGTACTTC. As protein: CASSKTQGRYSYEQYF.